The rows below give T cell receptor beta chains drawn from one sample of a study of CD8+CD57+ T cells in acquired aplastic anemia. Each CDR3 protein gets one entry after TCRdb re-called the reads with MiXCR. The table includes 35,000 to 50,000 distinct CDR3 sequences, about two thirds detected once. The sample taken for sequencing was sorted CD4+, CD8+, or CD8+CD57+ T cells (not recorded which) from PBMCs. The receptors were sampled from a human donor in good health, serving as a control. Each CDR3 is given with its conserved first and last residue. D genes are given only for firm matches. The size of a clone is reported for some rows only, either as once, few or many, or as a class for expanded clones.

V gene,clone size,J gene,D gene,CDR3 DNA,CDR3 protein
TRBV10-3,.,TRBJ2-5,TRBD2,TGTGCCACCTCCGGGCGTAGCGGGGGGGCAAGAGAGACCCAGTACTTC,CATSGRSGGARETQYF
TRBV5-5,.,TRBJ1-2,.,TGTGCCAGCAGATCCTTTGGGGGTCCGCTAATTGGCTACACCTTC,CASRSFGGPLIGYTF
TRBV4-2,.,TRBJ2-5,.,TGTGCCAGCAGCCAAGACCCCAAGTTGGGAATCCGGGAGACCCAGTACTTC,CASSQDPKLGIRETQYF
TRBV19,.,TRBJ1-5,.,TGTGCCAGCGGACAGCCCCAGCATTTT,CASGQPQHF
TRBV24-1,.,TRBJ2-3,.,TGTGCCACCAGTGATACCTCAACCTTTGGGGGCACAGATACGCAGTATTTT,CATSDTSTFGGTDTQYF
TRBV6-1,few,TRBJ1-1,TRBD1,TGTGAGGGGGACAGGGGGCATACTGAAGCTTTCTTT,CEGDRGHTEAFF
TRBV7-8,.,TRBJ2-7,.,TGTGCCAGCAGCCGAACCTACGAGCAGTACTTC,CASSRTYEQYF
TRBV5-1,few,TRBJ1-5,.,TGCGCCAGCAGCTTGTGGGGTGGAAGGCCACAGCCCCAGCATTTT,CASSLWGGRPQPQHF
TRBV7-9,once,TRBJ1-2,TRBD1,TGTGCCAGCAGCTCCTCTGACAGGGTGGAGTATGGCTACACCTTC,CASSSSDRVEYGYTF
TRBV19,medium-sized,TRBJ1-5,.,TGTGCCAGTACGAGGGGGATTCAGCCCCAGCATTTT,CASTRGIQPQHF
TRBV19,few,TRBJ1-6,.,TGTGCCAGTAGTATAGGGGGGGGTTCACCCCTCCACTTT,CASSIGGGSPLHF
TRBV10-1,.,TRBJ2-7,.,TGCGCCAGCAGTGAAGGCAGGAACCACGAGCAGTACTTC,CASSEGRNHEQYF
TRBV19,.,TRBJ1-6,TRBD1,TGTGCCAGCAGTGCGACCGGGACAGGCAATTCACCCCTCCACTTT,CASSATGTGNSPLHF
TRBV2,.,TRBJ2-7,.,TGTGCCAGCAGTGATCCGGACGAGCAGTACTTC,CASSDPDEQYF
TRBV9,.,TRBJ2-7,TRBD1,TGTGCCAGCAGCGTACGGGCAGGGGGCAACGAGCAGTACTTC,CASSVRAGGNEQYF
TRBV7-3,medium-sized,TRBJ2-1,TRBD2,TGTGCCAGCAGCCCCGGGACTAGCGGGGGTGATGAGCAGTTCTTC,CASSPGTSGGDEQFF
TRBV20-1,.,TRBJ1-6,.,TGCAGTGCTAGAGATTCAGGGGCCATCTCCTATAATTCACCCCTCCACTTT,CSARDSGAISYNSPLHF
TRBV29-1,.,TRBJ1-1,.,TGCAGCGTTGATCCGACAGAAGAAGCTTTCTTT,CSVDPTEEAFF
TRBV11-1,.,TRBJ2-7,TRBD1,TGTGCCAGCAGTCGACTACAGGGGCATCAAATCTACGAGCAGTACTTC,CASSRLQGHQIYEQYF
TRBV7-8,many,TRBJ2-6,.,TGTGCCAGCAGCTTAGCGGGGACATTCTACTCTGGGGCCAACGTCCTGACTTTC,CASSLAGTFYSGANVLTF
TRBV20-1,.,TRBJ2-1,.,TGCAGTGCTAGGCCCGGAGACAGCGCCCAATACAATGAGCAGTTCTTC,CSARPGDSAQYNEQFF
TRBV25-1,.,TRBJ2-7,.,TGTGCCAGCAGTGGTCGGCAAGCCTACGAGCAGTACTTC,CASSGRQAYEQYF
TRBV30,many,TRBJ2-1,.,TGTGCCTGGAGCCCCAAGGACAGCCGGAATGAGCAGTTCTTC,CAWSPKDSRNEQFF
TRBV25-1,.,TRBJ1-5,TRBD1,TGTGCCAGCAGTGAAGGGACAGGGAATCAGCCCCAGCATTTT,CASSEGTGNQPQHF
TRBV24-1,.,TRBJ2-3,.,TGTGCCACCAGTGAGGTTGAAGATACGCAGTATTTT,CATSEVEDTQYF
TRBV25-1,.,TRBJ2-6,.,TGTGCCAGCGGACACTCTGGGGCCAACGTCCTGACTTTC,CASGHSGANVLTF
TRBV5-6,.,TRBJ2-3,TRBD1,TGTGCCAGCAGTGACTCCAGGGCAGGGGGAGATACGCAGTATTTT,CASSDSRAGGDTQYF
TRBV7-2,.,TRBJ1-6,TRBD1,TGTGCCAGCAGGACAGGGGGGAATTCACCCCTCCACTTT,CASRTGGNSPLHF
TRBV7-2,.,TRBJ1-2,.,TGTGCCAGCAGCTTACGGGAAGATCACTATGGCTACACCTTC,CASSLREDHYGYTF
TRBV10-1,medium-sized,TRBJ1-1,TRBD1,TGCGCCAGCAGTGGTGGAGGGGGCAACACTGAAGCTTTCTTT,CASSGGGGNTEAFF
TRBV25-1,.,TRBJ1-6,.,TGTGCCAGCAGTGAATGGACAACCGGGAATTCACCCCTCCACTTT,CASSEWTTGNSPLHF
TRBV29-1,few,TRBJ1-2,.,TGCAGCGTTGAGGAGGGGCCCTTCTATGGCTACACCTTC,CSVEEGPFYGYTF
TRBV4-2,once,TRBJ2-3,TRBD1,TGTGCCAGCAGCCAAGATAGGCCGGGACAGGCCTTTACAGATACGCAGTATTTT,CASSQDRPGQAFTDTQYF
TRBV6-1,many,TRBJ2-1,.,TGTGCCAGCAGTGGGCCCACGTCCTACCCCTACAATGAGCAGTTCTTC,CASSGPTSYPYNEQFF
TRBV5-6,.,TRBJ1-5,.,TGTGCCAGCAGCTTGGGTGCGTCAGGTTACAATCAGCCCCAGCATTTT,CASSLGASGYNQPQHF
TRBV12-3/TRBV12-4,once,TRBJ2-5,TRBD1,TGTGCCAGCAGCCTACCAGGGGGGACCCAGTACTTC,CASSLPGGTQYF
TRBV10-3,once,TRBJ2-7,.,TGTGCCAGCAGTTACCCCAGTTCTTACTACGAGCAGTACTTC,CASSYPSSYYEQYF
TRBV19,.,TRBJ1-2,TRBD1,TGTGCGACTCTTCGAGGGACAGGGCACTATGGCTACACCTTC,CATLRGTGHYGYTF
TRBV25-1,.,TRBJ1-6,.,TGTGCCAGCAGTGGGGCCCGGGACTATTATAATTCACCCCTCCACTTT,CASSGARDYYNSPLHF
TRBV7-9,once,TRBJ1-5,.,TGTGCCAGCAGCCTTTCTCACAGTTTCAATCAGCCCCAGCATTTT,CASSLSHSFNQPQHF
TRBV7-6,.,TRBJ2-1,TRBD2,TGTGCCAGCAGCCCAGGGACTAGCGGGGGGGTCAATGAGCAGTTCTTC,CASSPGTSGGVNEQFF
TRBV19,.,TRBJ1-6,.,TGTGCCAGTCAAAGCGGGGTTTTTAATTCACCCCTCCACTTT,CASQSGVFNSPLHF
TRBV6-6,many,TRBJ2-5,TRBD2,TGTGTCAGCAGTTACTCGCTTCAGCGGGGCGAGCAGACCCAGTACTTC,CVSSYSLQRGEQTQYF
TRBV15,.,TRBJ1-5,TRBD1,TGTGCCACCAGCGAAGACAGGGCGAGTCAGCCCCAGCATTTT,CATSEDRASQPQHF
TRBV6-1,few,TRBJ2-2,.,TGTGCCAGCAGTGAGGAGGGGACGAACACCGGGGAGCTGTTTTTT,CASSEEGTNTGELFF
TRBV20-1,.,TRBJ2-7,.,TGCAGTGCTGAAGGGGGGTCCAACTACGAGCAGTACTTC,CSAEGGSNYEQYF
TRBV13,many,TRBJ1-1,TRBD1,TGTGCCAGCAGCTTAAAAGGGGGCCAGGTGGGCACTGAAGCTTTCTTT,CASSLKGGQVGTEAFF